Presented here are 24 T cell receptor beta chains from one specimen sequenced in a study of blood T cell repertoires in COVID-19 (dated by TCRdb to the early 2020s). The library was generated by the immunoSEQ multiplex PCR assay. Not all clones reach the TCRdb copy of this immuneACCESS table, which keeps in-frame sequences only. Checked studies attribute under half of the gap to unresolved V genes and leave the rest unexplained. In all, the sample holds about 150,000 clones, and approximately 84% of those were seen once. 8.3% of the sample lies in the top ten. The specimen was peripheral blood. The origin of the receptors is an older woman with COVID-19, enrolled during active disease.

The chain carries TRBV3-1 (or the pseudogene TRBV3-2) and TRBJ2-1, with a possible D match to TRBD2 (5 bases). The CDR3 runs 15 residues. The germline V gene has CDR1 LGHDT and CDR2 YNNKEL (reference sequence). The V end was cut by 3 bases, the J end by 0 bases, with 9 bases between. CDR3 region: CASSHSRGSYNEQFF. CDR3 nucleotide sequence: TGTGCCAGCAGCCATAGTCGGGGCTCCTACAATGAGCAGTTCTTC.

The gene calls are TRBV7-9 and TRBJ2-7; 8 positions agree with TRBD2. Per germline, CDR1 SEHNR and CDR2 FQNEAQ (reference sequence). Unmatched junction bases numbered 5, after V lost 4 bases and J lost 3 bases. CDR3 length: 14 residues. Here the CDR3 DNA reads TGTGCCAGCAGCTCGGGACTAGTGGTCTACGAGCAGTACTTC. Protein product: CASSSGLVVYEQYF.

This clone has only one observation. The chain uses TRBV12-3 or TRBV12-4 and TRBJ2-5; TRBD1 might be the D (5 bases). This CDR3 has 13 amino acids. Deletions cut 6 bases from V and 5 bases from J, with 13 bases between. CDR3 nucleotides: TGTGCCAGCAGGGTTGACAGACTCGAGACCCAGTACTTC. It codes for CASRVDRLETQYF.

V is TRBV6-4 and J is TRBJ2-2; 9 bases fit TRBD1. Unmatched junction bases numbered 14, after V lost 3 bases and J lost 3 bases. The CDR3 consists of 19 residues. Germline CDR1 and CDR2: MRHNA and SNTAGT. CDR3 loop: CASSEILGTGGLDTGELFF. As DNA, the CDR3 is TGTGCCAGCAGTGAAATTTTGGGCACAGGGGGCCTGGACACCGGGGAGCTGTTTTTT.

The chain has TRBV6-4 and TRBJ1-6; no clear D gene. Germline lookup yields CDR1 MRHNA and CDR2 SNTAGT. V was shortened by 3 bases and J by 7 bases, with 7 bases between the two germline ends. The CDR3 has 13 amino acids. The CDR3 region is CASSEHINSPLHF. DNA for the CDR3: TGTGCCAGCAGTGAACACATAAATTCACCCCTCCACTTT.

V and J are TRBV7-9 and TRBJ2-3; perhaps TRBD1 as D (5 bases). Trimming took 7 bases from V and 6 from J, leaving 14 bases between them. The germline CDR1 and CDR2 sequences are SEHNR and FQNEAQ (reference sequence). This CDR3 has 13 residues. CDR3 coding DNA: TGTGCCAGCATGGCAGGGCTATACGATACGCAGTATTTT. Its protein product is CASMAGLYDTQYF.

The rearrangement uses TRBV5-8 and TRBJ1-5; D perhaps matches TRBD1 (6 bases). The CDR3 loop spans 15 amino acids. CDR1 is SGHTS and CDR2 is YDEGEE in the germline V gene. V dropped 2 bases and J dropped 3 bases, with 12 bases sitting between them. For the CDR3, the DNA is TGTGCCAGCAGCTTACCAGGGGCCCTCAATCAGCCCCAGCATTTT. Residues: CASSLPGALNQPQHF.

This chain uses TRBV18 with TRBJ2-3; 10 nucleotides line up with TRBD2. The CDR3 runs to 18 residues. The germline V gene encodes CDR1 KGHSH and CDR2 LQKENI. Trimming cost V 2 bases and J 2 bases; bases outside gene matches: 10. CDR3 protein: CASSPNVPSGGLTDTQYF. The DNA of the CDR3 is TGTGCCAGCTCACCAAACGTGCCTAGCGGGGGCCTCACAGATACGCAGTATTTT.

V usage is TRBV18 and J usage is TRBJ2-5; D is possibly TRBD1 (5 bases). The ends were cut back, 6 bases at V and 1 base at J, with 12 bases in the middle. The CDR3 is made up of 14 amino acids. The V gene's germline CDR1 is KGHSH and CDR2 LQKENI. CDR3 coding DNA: TGTGCCAGCTCGCGACAGTCCCCCCAAGAGACCCAGTACTTC. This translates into CASSRQSPQETQYF.

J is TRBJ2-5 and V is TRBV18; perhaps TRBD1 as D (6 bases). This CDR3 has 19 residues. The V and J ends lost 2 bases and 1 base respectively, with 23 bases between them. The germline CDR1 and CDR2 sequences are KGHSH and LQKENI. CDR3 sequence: CASSPELQGFGVAQETQYF. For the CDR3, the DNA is TGTGCCAGCTCACCAGAACTACAGGGTTTTGGAGTGGCCCAAGAGACCCAGTACTTC.

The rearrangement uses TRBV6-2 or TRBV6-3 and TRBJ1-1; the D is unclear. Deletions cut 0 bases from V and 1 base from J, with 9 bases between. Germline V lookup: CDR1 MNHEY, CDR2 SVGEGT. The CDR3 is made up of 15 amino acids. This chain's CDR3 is CASSYSRSPNTEAFF. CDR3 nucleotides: TGTGCCAGCAGTTACTCGAGGAGTCCGAACACTGAAGCTTTCTTT.

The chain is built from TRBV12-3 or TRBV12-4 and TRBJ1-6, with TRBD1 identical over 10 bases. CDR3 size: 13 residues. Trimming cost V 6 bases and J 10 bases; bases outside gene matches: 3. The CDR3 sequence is CASSPDRGSPLHF. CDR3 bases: TGTGCCAGCAGCCCGGACAGGGGGTCACCCCTCCACTTT.

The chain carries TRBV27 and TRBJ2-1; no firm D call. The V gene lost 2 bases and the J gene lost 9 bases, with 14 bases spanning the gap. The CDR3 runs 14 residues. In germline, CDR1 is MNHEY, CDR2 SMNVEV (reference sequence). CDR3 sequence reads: CASSLGFQAPEQFF. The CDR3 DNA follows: TGTGCCAGCAGTTTAGGTTTCCAGGCTCCTGAGCAGTTCTTC.

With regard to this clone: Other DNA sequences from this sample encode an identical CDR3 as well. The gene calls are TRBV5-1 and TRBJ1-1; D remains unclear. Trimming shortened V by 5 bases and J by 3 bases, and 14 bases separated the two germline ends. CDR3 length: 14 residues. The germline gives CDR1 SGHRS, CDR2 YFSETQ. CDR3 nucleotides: TGCGCCAGCAGTCCCGGGCCCGGGGACACTGAAGCTTTCTTT. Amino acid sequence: CASSPGPGDTEAFF.

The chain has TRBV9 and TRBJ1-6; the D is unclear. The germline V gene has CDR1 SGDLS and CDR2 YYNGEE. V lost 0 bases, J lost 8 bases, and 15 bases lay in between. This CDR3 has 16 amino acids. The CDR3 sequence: CASSVDSGAEDSPLHF. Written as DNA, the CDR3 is TGTGCCAGCAGCGTAGACTCGGGAGCAGAAGATTCACCCCTCCACTTT.

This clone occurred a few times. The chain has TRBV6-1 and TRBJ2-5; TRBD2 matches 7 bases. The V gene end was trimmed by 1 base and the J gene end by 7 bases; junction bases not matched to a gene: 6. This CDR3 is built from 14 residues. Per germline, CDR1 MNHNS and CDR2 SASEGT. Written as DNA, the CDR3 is TGTGCCAGCAGTGAAGTTCGCGGGAGCGGGACCCAGTACTTC. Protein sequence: CASSEVRGSGTQYF.

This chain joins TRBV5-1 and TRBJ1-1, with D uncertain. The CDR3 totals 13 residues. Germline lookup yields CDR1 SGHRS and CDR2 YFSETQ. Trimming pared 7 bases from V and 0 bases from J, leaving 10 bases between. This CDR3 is CASRGYMNTEAFF. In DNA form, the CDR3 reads TGCGCCAGCCGGGGTTACATGAACACTGAAGCTTTCTTT.

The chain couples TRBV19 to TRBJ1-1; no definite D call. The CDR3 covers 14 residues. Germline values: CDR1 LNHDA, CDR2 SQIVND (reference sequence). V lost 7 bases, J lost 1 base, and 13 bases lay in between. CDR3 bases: TGTGCCAGTAAAGAAAAGCGATCGAACACTGAAGCTTTCTTT. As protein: CASKEKRSNTEAFF.

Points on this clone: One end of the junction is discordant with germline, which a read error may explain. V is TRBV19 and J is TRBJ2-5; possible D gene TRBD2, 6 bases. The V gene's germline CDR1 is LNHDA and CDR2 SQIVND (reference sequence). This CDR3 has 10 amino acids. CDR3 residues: CASRYQAGNF. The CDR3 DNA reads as TGTGCCAGTAGATACCAGGCGGGGAACTTC.

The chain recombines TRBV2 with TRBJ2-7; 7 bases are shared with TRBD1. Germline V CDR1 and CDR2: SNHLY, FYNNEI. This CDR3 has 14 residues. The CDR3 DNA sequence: TGTGCCAGCAGGGAAGGGACAGCTCTGTACGAGCAGTACGTC. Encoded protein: CASREGTALYEQYV.

CDR3: CASSPFPLTMDYTF. In nucleotides, the CDR3 is TGTGCCAGCTCACCATTCCCATTAACTATGGACTACACCTTC. The genes are TRBV18 and TRBJ1-2; D remains unclear. This CDR3 is built from 14 residues. Trimming left V 2 bases short and J 10 bases short, with 17 bases between. Germline V gene sequence: CDR1 KGHSH, CDR2 LQKENI. The variable domain in full, completed from reference TRBV18 and TRBJ1-2, reads NAGVMQNPRHLVRRRGQEARLRCSPMKGHSHVYWYRQLPEEGLKFMVYLQKENIIDESGMPKERFSAEFPKEGPSILRIQQVVRGDSAAYFCASSPFPLTMDYTFGSGTRLTVV.

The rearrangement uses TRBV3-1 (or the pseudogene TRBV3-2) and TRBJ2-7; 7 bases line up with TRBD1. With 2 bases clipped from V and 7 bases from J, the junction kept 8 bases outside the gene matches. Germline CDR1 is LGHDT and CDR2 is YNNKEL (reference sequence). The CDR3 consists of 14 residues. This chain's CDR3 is CASSQIRQGGEQYF. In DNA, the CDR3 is TGTGCCAGCAGCCAAATAAGACAGGGTGGAGAGCAGTACTTC.

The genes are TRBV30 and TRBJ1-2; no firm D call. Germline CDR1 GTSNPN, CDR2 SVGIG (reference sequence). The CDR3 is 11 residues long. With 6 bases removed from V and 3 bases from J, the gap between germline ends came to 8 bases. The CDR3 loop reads CACKPDYGYTF. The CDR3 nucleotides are TGTGCCTGTAAGCCTGACTATGGCTACACCTTC.

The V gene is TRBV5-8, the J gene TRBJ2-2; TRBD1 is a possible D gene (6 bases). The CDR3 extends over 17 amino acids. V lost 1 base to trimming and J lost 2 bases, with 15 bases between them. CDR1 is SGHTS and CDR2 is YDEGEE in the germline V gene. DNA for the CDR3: TGTGCCAGCAGCTTGTCGCCAGGGGCTCTTAACACCGGGGAGCTGTTTTTT. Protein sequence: CASSLSPGALNTGELFF. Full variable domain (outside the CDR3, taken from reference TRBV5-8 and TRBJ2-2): EAGVTQSPTHLIKTRGQQATLRCSPISGHTSVYWYQQALGLGLQFLLWYDEGEERNRGNFPPRFSGRQFPNYSSELNVNALELEDSALYLCASSLSPGALNTGELFFGEGSRLTVL.